Here is one T cell receptor (beta chain) with its context. What it binds is not known. This entry comes from a study of CD8 T cells in ankylosing spondylitis. For TCR beta, libraries came from quantitative 5'-RACE with molecular barcodes. One entry per CDR3 protein results from TCRdb running MiXCR on the 5' RACE reads. The table records some 840,000 distinct CDR3 sequences, approximately 10% of them present only once. The germline V gene encodes CDR1 LGHDT and CDR2 YNNKEL (reference sequence). CDR3 length equals 12 residues. V was trimmed by 5 bases and J by 9 bases, leaving 11 bases between them. Study-wide points: The study looked at matched synovial fluid samples from ankylosing spondylitis patients. Disease-linked clones were reported to be significantly enriched there. Peripheral blood samples showed relatively rare disease-linked clones, and these clones were CD8+. Some of the motif variants had earlier been found in reactive arthritis patients' fluid and blood. Among TCR beta sequences, a motif of 7 to 9 highly homologous variants appeared characteristic of ankylosing spondylitis blood.

The chain combines TRBV3-1 with TRBJ2-1; TRBD1 is a possible D gene (5 bases). This receptor was taken from a male donor with ankylosing spondylitis. What was sequenced was blood, either unsorted or a sorted T cell fraction (not recorded which). The chain's CDR3 is CASSERGGEQFF. The CDR3 nucleotides are TGTGCCAGCAGCGAAAGGGGCGGTGAGCAGTTCTTC.